This T cell receptor (beta chain) was documented in a study of T cells expressing NK-cell markers. Overall study: Investigators obtained TCR beta repertoires from sorted CD3+CD56+NKG2C+, CD3+CD56+NKG2C- and CD3+CD56-NKG2C+ T cells.

It was by 5'RACE template switching with UMIs that TCR beta cDNA was made. TCRdb reprocessed the 5' RACE reads, with one entry per CDR3 protein and no DNA. The listing records 500,000 to 600,000 distinct CDR3 sequences. The CDR3 has 14 amino acids. The germline V gene has CDR1 SNHLY and CDR2 FYNNEI. Sequencing was done on a sample of blood T cells: a sorted CD56 or NKG2C T cell subset, CD4+ or CD8+ T cells, or bulk PBMC T cells (not recorded which). The chain carries TRBV2 and TRBJ2-3; no DNA is available, so the TRBD2 call from TCRdb remains unchecked. The clonotype originates from a man between 18 and 29 years old in good health. This CDR3 reads CASSEGSGSRTQYF.